This entry lists 22 T cell receptor beta chains sequenced from one sample in a study of blood T cell repertoires in COVID-19. Produced via immunoSEQ multiplex PCR; TCRdb's table is partial and in-frame only. Of approximately 220,000 clones detected, nearly 90% appear once; the ten largest clones hold over 12%. What was sequenced was PBMCs or T cells enriched from blood (not recorded which). The receptors stem from a man aged 30 to 45 who had been exposed to COVID-19.

The chain combines TRBV12-2 with TRBJ1-4. TRBV12-2 is labeled a pseudogene. The CDR3 has 18 residues. CDR3 residues: CASRCGGGRIALFEKLFF. The CDR3 coding sequence is TGTGCAAGTCGCTGCGGGGGAGGAAGAATCGCCTTGTTTGAAAAACTGTTTTTT.

This chain joins TRBV12-5 and TRBJ2-3; D gene ambiguous. V was clipped by 1 base and J by 2 bases, with 4 bases between them. This CDR3 is 13 amino acids long. Germline loops: CDR1 LGHNT, CDR2 FRNRAP. Here the CDR3 reads CASGLANTDTQYF. The DNA of the CDR3 is TGTGCTAGTGGTTTGGCAAACACAGATACGCAGTATTTT.

CDR3 coding DNA: TGTGCCAGCAGCCAAGTTTCCACCGGGACAGGGGGCAATGAGCAGTTCTTC. Translating gives CASSQVSTGTGGNEQFF. The chain uses TRBV3-1 (or the pseudogene TRBV3-2) and TRBJ2-1, with 11 bases matching TRBD1. V trimming: 1 base; J trimming: 6 bases; junction bases outside the gene matches: 8. Germline V gives CDR1 LGHDT, CDR2 YNNKEL (reference sequence). The CDR3 sequence is 17 residues long.

The rearrangement joins TRBV29-1 to TRBJ1-2; D is ambiguous. CDR3 length: 13 amino acids. Germline V lookup: CDR1 SQVTM, CDR2 ANQGSEA. Trimming removed 0 bases at V and 5 bases at J, with 10 bases between. CDR3 sequence (DNA): TGCAGCGTTGAAGAGGAGGACGGATATGGCTACACCTTC. Translating it yields CSVEEEDGYGYTF. Full variable domain (rest looked up from reference TRBV29-1 and TRBJ1-2): SAVISQKPSRDICQRGTSLTIQCQVDSQVTMMFWYRQQPGQSLTLIATANQGSEATYESGFVIDKFPISRPNLTFSTLTVSNMSPEDSSIYLCSVEEEDGYGYTFGSGTRLTVV.

The chain carries TRBV19 and TRBJ2-7; D is possibly TRBD1 (5 bases). V gave up 6 bases and J gave up 3 bases, with 15 bases separating them. CDR3 size: 14 residues. Per germline, CDR1 LNHDA and CDR2 SQIVND (reference sequence). CDR3 loop: CASRFGQGNYEQYF. The CDR3, as DNA: TGTGCCAGTAGATTTGGTCAGGGAAACTACGAGCAGTACTTC.

V usage is TRBV11-2 and J usage is TRBJ2-7; 7 positions agree with TRBD2. The V segment lost 1 base and the J segment 6 bases; nucleotides outside the gene matches: 9. The V gene's germline CDR1 is SGHAT and CDR2 FQNNGV. CDR3 length equals 15 residues. Written as DNA, the CDR3 is TGTGCCAGCAGCTTAGGGGGGGGAAGTTTTCGCGAGCAGTACTTC. Amino acids: CASSLGGGSFREQYF.

V gene TRBV7-2 combines with J gene TRBJ1-5; no clear D. Between the trimmed V and J ends, which lost 2 bases and 6 bases, there was a span of 5 bases. Germline CDR1 and CDR2: SGHTA and FQGNSA. The CDR3 runs 12 residues. The CDR3 DNA is TGTGCCAGCAGCTTATCTTTTCAGCCCCAGCATTTT. This sequence encodes CASSLSFQPQHF.

V gene TRBV2 combines with J gene TRBJ1-3; no clear D gene. The CDR3 is 14 residues long. Trimming took off 4 bases at V and 0 bases at J, with 7 bases between the two ends. Germline CDR1 reads SNHLY; CDR2 reads FYNNEI. The CDR3 protein is CASSAESSGNTIYF. The CDR3 DNA follows: TGTGCCAGCAGTGCGGAGTCCTCTGGAAACACCATATATTTT.

The rearrangement joins TRBV6-5 to TRBJ1-2; a possible D gene is TRBD1 (5 bases). V lost 4 bases, J lost 8 bases, and 8 bases lay in between. The germline V gene has CDR1 MNHEY and CDR2 SVGAGI. This CDR3 is 11 amino acids long. CDR3 bases: TGTGCCAGCAGTTCGGCAGGGGGCTACACCTTC. It codes for CASSSAGGYTF.

This clone was recorded once. The J gene is TRBJ2-1, the V gene TRBV4-1; D perhaps matches TRBD1 (5 bases). The germline V gene has CDR1 MGHRA and CDR2 YSYEKL. This CDR3 is built from 14 residues. Trimming removed 1 base from V and 8 bases from J, with 12 bases in between. CDR3 region: CASSQVVRADEQFF. The CDR3 DNA sequence: TGCGCCAGCAGCCAAGTAGTCAGGGCCGATGAGCAGTTCTTC.

The chain combines TRBV4-1 with TRBJ1-2, with 8 bases lining up with TRBD1. V lost 2 bases, J lost 7 bases, and 9 bases stayed unmatched. This CDR3 is built from 15 residues. Germline values: CDR1 MGHRA, CDR2 YSYEKL. CDR3 in amino acids: CASSQNSRDRTGYTF. The CDR3, as DNA: TGCGCCAGCAGCCAAAACTCGCGGGACAGGACTGGCTACACCTTC.

In DNA, the CDR3 is TGTGCCAGCAGTCCTATTCGGGGTGGCGAGCAGTACTTC. Its translation is CASSPIRGGEQYF. This sequence joins TRBV12-3 or TRBV12-4 and TRBJ2-7, with D perhaps TRBD2 (5 bases). CDR3 length: 13 amino acids. Trimming removed 5 bases at V and 6 bases at J, with 14 bases between.

The V call is TRBV4-2, the J call TRBJ2-3, with D unclear. Germline V gene sequence: CDR1 LGHNA, CDR2 YNFKEQ. The CDR3 covers 14 residues. V dropped 5 bases and J dropped 4 bases, with 13 bases sitting between them. The CDR3 bases are TGTGCCAGCAGCATACTGTTCACGGCAGATACGCAGTATTTT. Its translation is CASSILFTADTQYF.

This chain joins TRBV5-4 and TRBJ1-1; 7 nucleotides line up with TRBD1. The germline V gene encodes CDR1 SGHNT and CDR2 YYREEE (reference sequence). CDR3 length equals 15 residues. V was pared by 2 bases and J by 1 base, with 5 bases of the junction left unmatched. This chain's CDR3 is CASSLGDRTNTEAFF. CDR3 nucleotides: TGTGCCAGCAGCTTAGGGGACAGAACGAACACTGAAGCTTTCTTT.

The V gene is TRBV6-2 or TRBV6-3, the J gene TRBJ2-3, with TRBD2 matching 10 bases. The CDR3 runs to 16 residues. V lost 5 bases, J lost 0 bases, and 5 bases stayed unmatched. Germline V lookup: CDR1 MNHEY, CDR2 SVGEGT. CDR3 bases: TGTGCCAGCAGTGGAACTAGCGGGGCTAGCACAGATACGCAGTATTTT. This codes for CASSGTSGASTDTQYF.

This chain links TRBV5-1 with TRBJ2-2, with 10 bases fitting TRBD1. The CDR3 loop spans 13 amino acids. In germline, CDR1 is SGHRS, CDR2 YFSETQ. J gave up 7 bases and V 9 bases, and 6 bases lay outside the gene matches. CDR3 sequence: CATTTGGVGELFF. The CDR3, as DNA: TGCGCCACTACGACAGGGGGCGTCGGGGAGCTGTTTTTT. The full variable domain, completed using reference TRBV5-1 and TRBJ2-2, is KAGVTQTPRYLIKTRGQQVTLSCSPISGHRSVSWYQQTPGQGLQFLFEYFSETQRNKGNFPGRFSGRQFSNSRSEMNVSTLELGDSALYLCATTTGGVGELFFGEGSRLTVL.

This clone appeared many times. The same CDR3 is also encoded by other DNA sequences in this sample. This sequence joins TRBV5-4 and TRBJ2-5; 8 nucleotides align to TRBD2. The CDR3 covers 14 residues. V shed 4 bases and J 2 bases; nucleotides not matched to a gene: 4. Germline CDR1 reads SGHNT; CDR2 reads YYREEE (reference sequence). CDR3: CASSPGLAQETQYF. CDR3 sequence (DNA): TGTGCCAGCAGCCCCGGACTAGCTCAAGAGACCCAGTACTTC.

This chain links TRBV3-1 (or the pseudogene TRBV3-2) with TRBJ2-7; D may be TRBD1 (5 bases). The CDR3 totals 15 residues. Trimming stripped 2 bases from V and 2 bases from J, with 13 bases between. In germline, CDR1 is LGHDT, CDR2 YNNKEL (reference sequence). CDR3 nucleotides: TGTGCCAGCAGCCAATACCCAGGGAAGGCCTACGAGCAGTACTTC. This sequence encodes CASSQYPGKAYEQYF.

This chain links TRBV12-3 or TRBV12-4 with TRBJ2-7; the match to TRBD1 covers 10 bases. Trimming cost V 3 bases and J 6 bases; bases outside gene matches: 2. The CDR3 loop spans 13 amino acids. This CDR3 reads CASSFGTGAEQYF. CDR3 nucleotides: TGTGCCAGCAGTTTTGGGACAGGGGCCGAGCAGTACTTC.

This rearrangement joins TRBV4-3 to TRBJ1-4; 9 bases line up with TRBD1. Looked up from germline, CDR1 is LGHNA and CDR2 is YSLEER. This CDR3 has 21 residues. V was clipped by 4 bases and J by 14 bases; unmatched bases: 32. CDR3 DNA sequence: TGCGCCAGCAGCCGGTTGCCCCATGGCCCCGGGACAGGGCAAATGTTGGTCTGGCTGTTTTTT. This gives the protein CASSRLPHGPGTGQMLVWLFF.

This chain connects TRBV10-2 to TRBJ2-7; unclear D gene. Germline V lookup: CDR1 WSHSY, CDR2 SAAADI. This CDR3 spans 11 amino acids. The ends were cut back, 7 bases at V and 5 bases at J, with 9 bases in the middle. The CDR3 nucleotides read TGCGCCAGCACCGTCGCTAACGAGCAGTACTTC. Translation gives CASTVANEQYF.

This clone was observed a handful of times. V usage is TRBV18 and J usage is TRBJ2-2; no firm D call. From germline, CDR1 is KGHSH and CDR2 LQKENI. The CDR3 extends over 12 amino acids. V lost 6 bases and J 3 bases, leaving 5 bases between the germline ends. This CDR3 is CASSPDTGELFF. The CDR3 nucleotides read TGTGCCAGCTCGCCGGACACCGGGGAGCTGTTTTTT.